The 2 T cell receptor beta chains reported below all come from one sample, sequenced in a study of T cell repertoires in cytomegalovirus infection. One entry per CDR3 protein, called by TCRdb with MiXCR from the reads. The sample holds about 920,000 distinct CDR3 sequences, roughly 30% seen once. These receptors' targets are unknown. The specimen comprised cultured CD8+ T cells from PBMCs, sampled from culture after CMV antigen stimulation. Source of these receptors: a human donor in good health (CMV status not recorded). Some clones in this sample may be carry-over from other donors' samples.

The gene calls are TRBV6-5 and TRBJ1-2; D unclear. Per germline, CDR1 MNHEY and CDR2 SVGAGI. V was clipped by 4 bases and J by 5 bases, with 17 bases between them. The CDR3 is made up of 15 amino acids. As DNA, the CDR3 is TGTGCCAGCAGTTCCCTGTCATTTACAGCTTATGGCTACACCTTC. Protein product: CASSSLSFTAYGYTF.

The chain couples TRBV15 to TRBJ1-6; possible D gene TRBD1, 5 bases. This CDR3 is built from 15 residues. Germline V gene sequence: CDR1 LNHNV, CDR2 YYDKDF (reference sequence). V lost 3 bases and J 8 bases, leaving 14 bases between the germline ends. The CDR3 nucleotides are TGTGCCACCAGCAGCTACTTGACAGAGGATTCACCCCTCCACTTT. Residues: CATSSYLTEDSPLHF.